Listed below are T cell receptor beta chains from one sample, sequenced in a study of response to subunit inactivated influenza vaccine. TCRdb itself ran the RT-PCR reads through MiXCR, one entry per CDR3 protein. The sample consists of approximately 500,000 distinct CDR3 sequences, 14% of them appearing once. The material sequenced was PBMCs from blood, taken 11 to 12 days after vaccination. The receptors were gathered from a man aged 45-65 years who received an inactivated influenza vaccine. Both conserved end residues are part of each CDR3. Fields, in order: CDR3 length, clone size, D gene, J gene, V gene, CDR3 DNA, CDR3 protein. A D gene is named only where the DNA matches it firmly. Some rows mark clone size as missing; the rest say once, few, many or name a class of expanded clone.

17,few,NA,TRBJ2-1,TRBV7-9,TGTGCCAGCAGCTTCGGCAGGGATATAGGATTTACGAATGAGCAGTTCTTC,CASSFGRDIGFTNEQFF
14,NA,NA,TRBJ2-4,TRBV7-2,TGTGCCACCTCCCAGCCTCTAGCCAAAAACATTCAGTACTTC,CATSQPLAKNIQYF
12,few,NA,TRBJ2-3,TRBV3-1,TGTGCCAGCAGCCAAGAAGAGGATACGCAGTATTTT,CASSQEEDTQYF
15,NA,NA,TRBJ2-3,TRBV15,TGTGCCACCAGCAGAGATCTGGGGAGCACAGATACGCAGTATTTT,CATSRDLGSTDTQYF
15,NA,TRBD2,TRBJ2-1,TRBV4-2,TGTGCCAGCAGCCAAGCGGGGGGGCACCACAATGAGCAGTTCTTC,CASSQAGGHHNEQFF
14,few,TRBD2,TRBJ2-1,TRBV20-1,TGCAGTGCTAGCGGGCGGGGGGCGTACAATGAGCAGTTCTTC,CSASGRGAYNEQFF
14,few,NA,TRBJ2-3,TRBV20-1,TGCAGTGCTAGGAGGACACTGAGCACAGATACGCAGTATTTT,CSARRTLSTDTQYF
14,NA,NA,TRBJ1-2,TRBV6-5,TGTGCCAGCAGTTACTCGTACAGCAACTATGGCTACACCTTC,CASSYSYSNYGYTF
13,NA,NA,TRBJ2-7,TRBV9,TGTGCCAGCAGCCCGCGGACAATCAACGAGCAGTACTTC,CASSPRTINEQYF
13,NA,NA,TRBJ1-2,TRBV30,TGTGCCTGGAGTCGGACGGAGCTCTATGGCTACACCTTC,CAWSRTELYGYTF
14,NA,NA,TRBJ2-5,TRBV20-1,TGCAGTGCTAGAGTGGGGATGTACCAAGAGACCCAGTACTTC,CSARVGMYQETQYF
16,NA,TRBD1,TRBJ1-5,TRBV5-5,TGTGCCAGCAGTTCCGGGACAGGGAAAAGCAATCAGCCCCAGCATTTT,CASSSGTGKSNQPQHF
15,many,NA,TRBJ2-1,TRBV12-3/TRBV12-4,TGTGCCAGCAGCCCCTCTGTCAGATCCTACAATGAGCAGTTCTTC,CASSPSVRSYNEQFF
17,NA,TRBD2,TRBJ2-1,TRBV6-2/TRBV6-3,TGTGCCAGCAGTTACTCGAAATGGGGGGGACTCCACAATGAGCAGTTCTTC,CASSYSKWGGLHNEQFF
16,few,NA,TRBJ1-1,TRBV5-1,TGCGCCAGCAGCTTGTTGGGTGGAGGGGCGAACACTGAAGCTTTCTTT,CASSLLGGGANTEAFF
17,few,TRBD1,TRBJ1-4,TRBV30,TGTGCCTGGAGTGTAAGGGGACAGGGGACAACTAATGAAAAACTGTTTTTT,CAWSVRGQGTTNEKLFF
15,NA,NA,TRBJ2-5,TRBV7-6,TGTGCCAGCAGCTTAGGGTACACAGGGACCGAGACCCAGTACTTC,CASSLGYTGTETQYF
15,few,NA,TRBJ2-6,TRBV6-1,TGTGCCAGCAGGAGGGACACCTCTGGGGCCAACGTCCTGACTTTC,CASRRDTSGANVLTF
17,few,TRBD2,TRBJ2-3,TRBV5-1,TGCGCCAGCAGCTTGGTTACGCGGCTAGCGGGGGGCTCAACGCAGTATTTT,CASSLVTRLAGGSTQYF
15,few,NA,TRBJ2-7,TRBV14,TGTGCCAGCAGCCAAGATCGAGAGGGGCTCTACGAGCAGTACTTC,CASSQDREGLYEQYF
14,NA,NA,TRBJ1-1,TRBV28,TGTGCCAGCAGTTTACCAGGGCAGTACACTGAAGCTTTCTTT,CASSLPGQYTEAFF
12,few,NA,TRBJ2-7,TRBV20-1,TGCAGTGCTAGAGATAGGTGGGGGGAGCAGTACTTC,CSARDRWGEQYF
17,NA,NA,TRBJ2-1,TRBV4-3,TGCGCCAGCAGCCAAGATCGGGCAGGGAGTACCTACAATGAGCAGTTCTTC,CASSQDRAGSTYNEQFF
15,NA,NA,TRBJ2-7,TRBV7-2,TGTGCCAGCAGCTTAGGCCGGGACAACTCCTACGAGCAGTACTTC,CASSLGRDNSYEQYF
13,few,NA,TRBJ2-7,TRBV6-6,TGTGCCAGCTCCCGGGATCAACAGTACGAGCAGTACTTC,CASSRDQQYEQYF
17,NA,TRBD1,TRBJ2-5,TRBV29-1,TGCAGCGTTGTTCCTAATCGAGGGACAGGGGGCAGGGAGACCCAGTACTTC,CSVVPNRGTGGRETQYF
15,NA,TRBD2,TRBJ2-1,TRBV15,TGTGCCACCAGAAAAGGGACTAGCGGATACAATGAGCAGTTCTTC,CATRKGTSGYNEQFF
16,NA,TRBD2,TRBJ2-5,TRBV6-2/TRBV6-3,TGTGCCAGCACTGGCAGCGGGAAAGGGACGGGGGAGACCCAGTACTTC,CASTGSGKGTGETQYF
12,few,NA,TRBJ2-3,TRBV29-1,TGCAGCGTTGGGGCTAGCGAACATACGCAGTATTTT,CSVGASEHTQYF
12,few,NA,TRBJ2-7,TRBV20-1,TGCAGTGCTAGAGATCCGACTTATGAGCAGTACTTC,CSARDPTYEQYF
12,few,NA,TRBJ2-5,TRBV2,TGTGCCAGCAGCCGCGTCTTGGAGACCCAGTACTTC,CASSRVLETQYF
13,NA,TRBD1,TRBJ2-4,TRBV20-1,TGCAGTGCTAGGCGGGACAGGTCAAACATTCAGTACTTC,CSARRDRSNIQYF
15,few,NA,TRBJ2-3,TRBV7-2,TGTGCCAGCAGCTTCGGTGGCAGGGAGACAGATACGCAGTATTTT,CASSFGGRETDTQYF
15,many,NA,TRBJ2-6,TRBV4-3,TGCGCCAGCAGCAAAGACAGCTCTGGGGCCAACGTCCTGACTTTC,CASSKDSSGANVLTF
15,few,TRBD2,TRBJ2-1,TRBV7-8,TGTGCCAGCAGCTTTCTAGCGGGGGGCGTCAATGAGCAGTTCTTC,CASSFLAGGVNEQFF
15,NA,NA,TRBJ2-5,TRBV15,TGTGCCACCAGCAGAGAGGGGGGGGCCCAAGAGACCCAGTACTTC,CATSREGGAQETQYF
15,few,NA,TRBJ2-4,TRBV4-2,TGTGCCAGCAGCCAAGATATGGGTCAAGAAAACATTCAGTACTTC,CASSQDMGQENIQYF
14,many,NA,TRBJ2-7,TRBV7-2,TGTGCCAGCAGCTTAGGGGCTACCCGAGACGAGCAGTACTTC,CASSLGATRDEQYF
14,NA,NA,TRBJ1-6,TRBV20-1,TGCAGTGCTAGCAGGGATTCCTATAATTCACCCCTCCACTTT,CSASRDSYNSPLHF
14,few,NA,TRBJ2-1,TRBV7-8,TGTGCCAGCAGCCCCACTGATCCATACAATGAGCAGTTCTTC,CASSPTDPYNEQFF
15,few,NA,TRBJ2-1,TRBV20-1,TGCAGTGCAACTTTACCCGAGGGCTCCTACAATGAGCAGTTCTTC,CSATLPEGSYNEQFF
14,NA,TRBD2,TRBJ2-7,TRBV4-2,TGTGCCAGCAGCCAACCGGGACTATCCGGTGAGCAGTACTTC,CASSQPGLSGEQYF
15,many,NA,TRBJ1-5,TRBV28,TGTGCCAGCAGTTTAGGTGGGCTTAGCAATCAGCCCCAGCATTTT,CASSLGGLSNQPQHF
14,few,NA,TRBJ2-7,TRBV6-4,TGTGCCAGTATCACAGGTGCACCGACCTACGAGCAGTACTTC,CASITGAPTYEQYF
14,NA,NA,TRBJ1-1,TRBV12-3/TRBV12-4,TGTGCCAGCAGTTTAGCGGCGGGGGGCGGGTTAGCTTTCTTT,CASSLAAGGGLAFF
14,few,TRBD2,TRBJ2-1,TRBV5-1,TGCGCCAGCAGCTTGGTACTAGCGGGCAGTGAGCAGTTCTTC,CASSLVLAGSEQFF
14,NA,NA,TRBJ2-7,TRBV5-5,TGTGCCAGCAGCTTGGATTTACAGGCCGGCGAGCAGTACTTC,CASSLDLQAGEQYF
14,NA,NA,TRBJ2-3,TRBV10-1,TGCGCCAGCACCCCGGACAGATTCTTCGGTACGCAGTATTTT,CASTPDRFFGTQYF
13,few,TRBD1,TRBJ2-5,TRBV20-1,TGCAGTGCTAGAGATAACAGGGGCCAGACCCAGTACTTC,CSARDNRGQTQYF
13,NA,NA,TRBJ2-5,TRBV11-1,TGTGCCAGCAGCCACCAACAAGGAGAGACCCAGTACTTC,CASSHQQGETQYF
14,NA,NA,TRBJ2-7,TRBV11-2,TGTGCCTGCAGCTTAGGCAAGGGGAACTACGAGCAGTACTTC,CACSLGKGNYEQYF
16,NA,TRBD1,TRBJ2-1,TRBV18,TGTGCCAGCTCGTCTTCGACAGGGAGCTCCTACAATGAGCAGTTCTTC,CASSSSTGSSYNEQFF
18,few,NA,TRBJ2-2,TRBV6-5,TGTGCCAGCAGTTATGGTATCGGCCGCGGGACGGGCACCGGGGAGCTGTTTTTT,CASSYGIGRGTGTGELFF
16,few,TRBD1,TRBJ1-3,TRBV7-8,TGTGCCAGCAGCCCAAGGACAGGGACCTCTGGAAACACCATATATTTT,CASSPRTGTSGNTIYF
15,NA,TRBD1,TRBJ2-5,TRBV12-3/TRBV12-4,TGTGCCAGCAGTCGCATCGGACAGGCCGGGGAGACCCAGTACTTC,CASSRIGQAGETQYF
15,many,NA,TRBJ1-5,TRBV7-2,TGTGCCAGCAGCTTAGGACGATATAGCAATCAGCCCCAGCATTTT,CASSLGRYSNQPQHF
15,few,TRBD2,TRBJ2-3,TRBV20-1,TGCAGTGCTAACCCGCCAGCGGGAGTCGGAAATACGCAGTATTTT,CSANPPAGVGNTQYF